Listed here are 8 T cell receptor beta chains from one sample, sequenced in a study of identical twins. One entry per CDR3 protein results from TCRdb running MiXCR on the 5' RACE reads. The table includes approximately 700,000 distinct CDR3 sequences, around 5.7% detected once. The sequenced material came from naive T cells sorted from blood. These receptors originate from a man aged 18 to 30 in good health.

V gene TRBV6-1 combines with J gene TRBJ1-5; D is unresolved. Germline-derived CDR1 and CDR2 are MNHNS and SASEGT. The V end was cut by 7 bases, the J end by 4 bases, with 17 bases between. The CDR3 consists of 15 residues. In DNA form, the CDR3 reads TGTGCCAGCACCCCTCTTCCCTTGGGGAATCAGCCCCAGCATTTT. This gives the protein CASTPLPLGNQPQHF.

In this sample, this clonotype turned up many times. The J gene is TRBJ2-1, the V gene TRBV12-3 or TRBV12-4; 12 positions match TRBD1. The CDR3 length is 20 residues. Trimming took 1 base from V and 7 from J; bases not matched to a gene: 17. DNA for the CDR3: TGTGCCAGCAGTTTAGGGGGATCGCTGTTCGGGACAGGGGGCGAAAATGAGCAGTTCTTC. As protein: CASSLGGSLFGTGGENEQFF.

There are many counts of this clonotype. The genes are TRBV19 and TRBJ1-1; TRBD1 aligns across 8 bases. CDR3 size: 14 residues. The germline CDR1 and CDR2 sequences are LNHDA and SQIVND (reference sequence). J gave up 5 bases and V 7 bases, and 9 bases lay outside the gene matches. The CDR3 DNA sequence: TGTGCCAGTACTCGGACAGGGAGTGAGACTGAAGCTTTCTTT. Its protein is CASTRTGSETEAFF.

This clonotype was found many times. The chain combines TRBV29-1 with TRBJ2-2; no reliable D call. The V gene's germline CDR1 is SQVTM and CDR2 ANQGSEA. This CDR3 comprises 12 residues. The CDR3 DNA reads as TGCAGTGTTACGGCGAACACCGGGGAGCTGTTTTTT. Translating gives CSVTANTGELFF.

This clonotype was found many times. V is TRBV25-1 and J is TRBJ2-5, with unresolved D. V was pared by 3 bases and J by 4 bases, with 3 bases between. The CDR3 is made up of 11 amino acids. Germline CDR1 is MGHDK and CDR2 is SYGVNS. The CDR3 sequence: CASSDGETQYF. Here the CDR3 DNA reads TGTGCCAGCAGTGACGGAGAGACCCAGTACTTC.

Many counts were recorded for this clonotype. CDR3 sequence: CASSLALGGRGNTGELFF. DNA for the CDR3: TGTGCCAGCAGTTTAGCGTTAGGAGGCAGGGGAAACACCGGGGAGCTGTTTTTT. The J gene is TRBJ2-2, the V gene TRBV12-3 or TRBV12-4, with TRBD1 as a possible D gene (6 bases). Trimming shortened V by 0 bases and J by 2 bases, and 16 bases separated the two germline ends. The CDR3 sequence is 18 residues long.

This clonotype occurred many times. The chain carries TRBV27 and TRBJ2-1; D could derive from TRBD1 or TRBD2 (5 bases each). The CDR3 consists of 16 residues. Germline V gene sequence: CDR1 MNHEY, CDR2 SMNVEV (reference sequence). The V end lost 5 bases, the J end lost 15 bases, and 29 bases lay between the germline ends. DNA of the CDR3: TGTGCCAGCAGTCTCATGGCCGACGTTTCAGGGCCTGGGAGGTTCTTC. Residues: CASSLMADVSGPGRFF.

This clonotype was detected many times. The CDR3 DNA follows: TGTGCCAGCAGCGTAGAAGGCAACAATGAGCAGTTCTTC. Its protein product is CASSVEGNNEQFF. The J gene is TRBJ2-1, the V gene TRBV9; no clear D. Germline CDR1 is SGDLS and CDR2 is YYNGEE. This CDR3 comprises 13 residues. V gave up 0 bases and J gave up 5 bases, with 6 bases separating them. Complete variable domain (other parts from reference TRBV9 and TRBJ2-1): DSGVTQTPKHLITATGQRVTLRCSPRSGDLSVYWYQQSLDQGLQFLIQYYNGEERAKGNILERFSAQQFPDLHSELNLSSLELGDSALYFCASSVEGNNEQFFGPGTRLTVL.